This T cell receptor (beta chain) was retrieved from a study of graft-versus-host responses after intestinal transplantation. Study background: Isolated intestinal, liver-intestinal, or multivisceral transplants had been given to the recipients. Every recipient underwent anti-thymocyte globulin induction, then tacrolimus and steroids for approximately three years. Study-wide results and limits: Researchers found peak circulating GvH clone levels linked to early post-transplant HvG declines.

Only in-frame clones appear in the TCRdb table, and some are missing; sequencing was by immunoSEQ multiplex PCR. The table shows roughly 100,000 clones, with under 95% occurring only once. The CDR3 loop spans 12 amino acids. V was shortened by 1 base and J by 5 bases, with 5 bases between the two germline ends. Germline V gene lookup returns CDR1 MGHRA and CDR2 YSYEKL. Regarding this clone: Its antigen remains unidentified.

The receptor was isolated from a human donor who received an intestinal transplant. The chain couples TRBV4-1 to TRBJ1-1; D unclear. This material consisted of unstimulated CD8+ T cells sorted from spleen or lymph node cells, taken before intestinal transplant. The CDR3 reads CASSQGWTEAFF. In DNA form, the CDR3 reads TGCGCCAGCAGCCAAGGGTGGACTGAAGCTTTCTTT.